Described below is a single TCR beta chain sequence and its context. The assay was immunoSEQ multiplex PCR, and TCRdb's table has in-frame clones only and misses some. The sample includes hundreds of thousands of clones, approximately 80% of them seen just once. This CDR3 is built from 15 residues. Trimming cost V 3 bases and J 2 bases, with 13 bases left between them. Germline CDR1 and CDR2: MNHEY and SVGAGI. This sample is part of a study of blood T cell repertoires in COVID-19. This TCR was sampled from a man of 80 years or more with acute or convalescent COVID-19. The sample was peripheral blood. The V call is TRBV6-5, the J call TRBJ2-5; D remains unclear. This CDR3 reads CASSYRRTLQETQYF. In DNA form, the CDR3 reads TGTGCCAGCAGTTATAGGCGAACACTACAAGAGACCCAGTACTTC.